This is a list of T cell receptor beta chains from one sample in a study of human T cells and chemical hapten exposure. TCRdb analysed the RACE reads with MiXCR anew, one entry per CDR3 protein. The data contain about 92,000 distinct CDR3 sequences, 9.5% to 13% of them singletons. Sequencing used whole blood, obtained in connection with sensitization to the hapten diphenylcyclopropenone (DPC). All receptors come from a woman under 40 with alopecia areata. Some clones in this sample may be carry-over from other donors' samples. Both conserved end residues are part of each CDR3. The order of the fields is J gene, D gene, clone size, V gene, CDR3 DNA, CDR3 protein. D genes are given only for firm matches. A clone size is listed for some rows: how often the clone was seen (once, few, many), or a class if it is expanded.

>TRBJ2-2|-|many|TRBV3-1
TGTGCCAGCAGCCGAGGAGCGAACACCGGGGAGCTGTTTTTT
CASSRGANTGELFF
>TRBJ2-1|TRBD2|many|TRBV28
TGTGCCAGCAGCACGTTCGGCGGGAGGGTACATGACTACAATGAGCAGTTCTTC
CASSTFGGRVHDYNEQFF
>TRBJ2-1|TRBD2|few|TRBV19
TGTGCCAGTAGTAAAGGACTAGCAATCAATGAGCAGTTCTTC
CASSKGLAINEQFF
>TRBJ2-5|TRBD1|many|TRBV5-1
TGCGCCAGCAGCTCGAACCGGGACAGGGTATCAGAGACCCAGTACTTC
CASSSNRDRVSETQYF
>TRBJ1-1|TRBD1|few|TRBV5-1
TGCGCCAGCAGCTTGGTAGGGTTCCCGACAGGGAGGAACACTGAAGCTTTCTTT
CASSLVGFPTGRNTEAFF
>TRBJ2-5|-|few|TRBV7-2
TGTGCCAGCAGCTTAGCGGGGCCAGTCCAAGAGACCCAGTACTTC
CASSLAGPVQETQYF
>TRBJ2-3|TRBD1|few|TRBV7-9
TGTGCCAGCAGCTTGAAACAGGGGGCAGATACGCAGTATTTT
CASSLKQGADTQYF
>TRBJ2-7|-|few|TRBV4-2
TGTGCCAGCAGCCAAGAGGGTACCCCCACCTACGAGCAGTACTTC
CASSQEGTPTYEQYF
>TRBJ2-7|-|once|TRBV7-9
TGTGCCAGCAGTCACGTTCCCCCGCGCTACGAGCAGTACTTC
CASSHVPPRYEQYF
>TRBJ1-5|-|-|TRBV28
TGTGCCAGCAAGGTCGGGAGCAATCAGCCCCAGCATTTT
CASKVGSNQPQHF
>TRBJ1-3|-|-|TRBV5-1
TGCGCCAGCAGCTCAGCTACAGGTCCCTCTGGAAACACCATATATTTT
CASSSATGPSGNTIYF
>TRBJ2-2|-|many|TRBV5-1
TGCGCCAGCAGCTTTGGGGTCGACACCGGGGAGCTGTTTTTT
CASSFGVDTGELFF
>TRBJ1-3|-|few|TRBV7-9
TGTGCCAGCAGGCCGGGACCCCGGAACACTGGAAACACCATATATTTT
CASRPGPRNTGNTIYF
>TRBJ2-7|TRBD2|-|TRBV12-3/TRBV12-4
TGTGCCAGCAGTTACACTAGCGGGAGCTACGAGCAGTACTTC
CASSYTSGSYEQYF
>TRBJ2-2|TRBD2|-|TRBV10-3
TGTGCCTTCAGTCCTATTGGCAGGACTAGCGGCACCGGGGAGCTGTTTTTT
CAFSPIGRTSGTGELFF
>TRBJ1-2|-|-|TRBV28
TGTGCCAGCAGCTACCCTCCACAGGGAGACTATGGCTACACCTTC
CASSYPPQGDYGYTF
>TRBJ1-6|-|many|TRBV5-5
TGTGCCAGCAGCGCCGGAACTTCGCTATTCTCTAATTCACCCCTCCACTTT
CASSAGTSLFSNSPLHF
>TRBJ2-1|-|-|TRBV13
TGTGCCAGCAGTCTAGCTTTAAGACTAGAGGTAAATGAGCAGTTCTTC
CASSLALRLEVNEQFF
>TRBJ2-3|-|many|TRBV11-2
TGTGCCAGCAGCTCGGGACTCCCGAAAGTCACAGATACGCAGTATTTT
CASSSGLPKVTDTQYF
>TRBJ2-5|TRBD2|few|TRBV6-6
TGTGCCAGCAGTTCAAAAGGACTAGCGGGACCCTATCTATTGCAAGAGACCCAGTACTTC
CASSSKGLAGPYLLQETQYF